This is a list of T cell receptor beta chains from one sample in a study of T-cell memory formation after mild COVID-19. TCRdb ran MiXCR on the 5' RACE reads and lists one entry per CDR3 protein. The sample records some 300,000 distinct CDR3 sequences, under 25% being singletons. Sequences were obtained from PBMCs or a T cell subset sorted from them (not recorded which). These receptors were taken from a man between 18 and 29 years old who had mild COVID-19 (a few samples of this study predate the infection). Cell type and time point are not known. Each CDR3 is given with its conserved first and last residue. Fields, in order: V gene, J gene, CDR3 protein.

v_call: TRBV7-2
j_call: TRBJ1-6
cdr3_aa: CASSLAGRSRFPSPLHF

v_call: TRBV10-3
j_call: TRBJ2-3
cdr3_aa: CAISTGTTSTDTQYF

v_call: TRBV19
j_call: TRBJ1-5
cdr3_aa: CASSKQGRRNQPQHF

v_call: TRBV20-1
j_call: TRBJ2-1
cdr3_aa: CSVPDYLGHEQFF

v_call: TRBV5-1
j_call: TRBJ1-1
cdr3_aa: CASSLGGGVLTEAFF

v_call: TRBV24-1
j_call: TRBJ1-4
cdr3_aa: CATSEAWTATNEKLFF

v_call: TRBV2
j_call: TRBJ2-3
cdr3_aa: CATQTSGTDTQYF

v_call: TRBV12-3/TRBV12-4
j_call: TRBJ1-4
cdr3_aa: CASSLSRANEKLFF

v_call: TRBV12-3/TRBV12-4
j_call: TRBJ2-3
cdr3_aa: CASSLNWRTDTQYF

v_call: TRBV20-1
j_call: TRBJ1-4
cdr3_aa: CSAQTGGKEKLFF

v_call: TRBV10-3
j_call: TRBJ2-4
cdr3_aa: CAISDSSGDNIQYF

v_call: TRBV29-1
j_call: TRBJ1-1
cdr3_aa: CSVEHVNRGRNTEAFF

v_call: TRBV6-1
j_call: TRBJ2-1
cdr3_aa: CASMTLGASEQFF

v_call: TRBV14
j_call: TRBJ1-4
cdr3_aa: CASSPGGGREKLFF

v_call: TRBV20-1
j_call: TRBJ2-7
cdr3_aa: CSGKAGGTYEQYF

v_call: TRBV7-6
j_call: TRBJ2-1
cdr3_aa: CASSLAGFPYNEQFF

v_call: TRBV7-8
j_call: TRBJ1-2
cdr3_aa: CASSLDTSNYGYTF

v_call: TRBV20-1
j_call: TRBJ1-2
cdr3_aa: CSAPTGSYGYTF

v_call: TRBV2
j_call: TRBJ2-3
cdr3_aa: CASSAMTTRREDTQYF

v_call: TRBV7-9
j_call: TRBJ2-3
cdr3_aa: CASSLTGQGSYTQYF

v_call: TRBV7-8
j_call: TRBJ1-5
cdr3_aa: CASSLAPREPQHF

v_call: TRBV6-5
j_call: TRBJ2-2
cdr3_aa: CASAGTLNTGELFF

v_call: TRBV5-1
j_call: TRBJ2-1
cdr3_aa: CASSLDSGGAGEQFF

v_call: TRBV7-3
j_call: TRBJ2-1
cdr3_aa: CASSLTTSGGHYPYNEQFF

v_call: TRBV7-2
j_call: TRBJ1-2
cdr3_aa: CASSAFVGYTF

v_call: TRBV4-3
j_call: TRBJ2-1
cdr3_aa: CASSQVGAPSNEQFF

v_call: TRBV12-5
j_call: TRBJ2-7
cdr3_aa: CASASSDRTYEQYF

v_call: TRBV30
j_call: TRBJ1-3
cdr3_aa: CAWSLGVGNTIYF

v_call: TRBV5-1
j_call: TRBJ2-1
cdr3_aa: CASSFRVREGIAYNEQFF

v_call: TRBV9
j_call: TRBJ1-6
cdr3_aa: CASSAGAGGASYNSPLHF

v_call: TRBV12-3/TRBV12-4
j_call: TRBJ2-5
cdr3_aa: CASRRTSLGETQYF

v_call: TRBV5-1
j_call: TRBJ1-1
cdr3_aa: CASRRGTENTEAFF

v_call: TRBV2
j_call: TRBJ1-3
cdr3_aa: CASSLQGARSGNTIYF

v_call: TRBV7-9
j_call: TRBJ2-7
cdr3_aa: CASSPPRGQAIANEQYF

v_call: TRBV5-1
j_call: TRBJ1-4
cdr3_aa: CASSVGRINEKLFF

v_call: TRBV5-1
j_call: TRBJ2-1
cdr3_aa: CASSSVGGGASSSYNEQFF

v_call: TRBV6-1
j_call: TRBJ2-3
cdr3_aa: CASSEPRGRGSDTQYF